This T cell receptor beta chain was obtained from a study of radiotherapy plus CTLA-4 blockade in lung cancer (dated by TCRdb to between 2017 and 2018). In terms of the full investigation: Objective responses occurred in roughly 19% of enrolled patients, and around 30% achieved disease control. The paper as a whole reports these results and caveats: Increased serum interferon-beta after radiation, together with early dynamic changes in blood T cell clones, were reported to be the strongest predictors of response. After treatment with radiotherapy and ipilimumab, TCR clones that originated in tumors expanded in peripheral blood.

Concerning this clone itself: It lacks a known antigen. There are no base qualities to consult, and no much larger clone falls within one base.

From its cysteine to its phenylalanine, the CDR3 spans 16 amino acids. Of all the DNA, just the CDR3 is kept, 48 bases in frame from base 1. In the germline V gene (reference sequence), CDR1 corresponds to MNHEY and CDR2 to SMNVEV. V is trimmed back by 4 bases and J by 0 bases, and the junction contains 8 bases that no gene match accounts for. The receptor library was made with the immunoSEQ multiplex PCR assay. TCRdb holds this immuneACCESS table with in-frame rearrangements only. Some clones are missing; in checked studies, unresolved V genes explain under half, and the rest has no known cause. In all, the sample holds approximately 100,000 clones, and 70% to 90% of those were seen once. The ten largest clones capture roughly 2.5% of the sample. Focal radiation therapy combined with CTLA-4 blockade (ipilimumab) was tested in patients with chemo-refractory metastatic non-small-cell lung cancer.

The specimen was peripheral blood, collected from a patient treated with radiotherapy plus ipilimumab. The rearranged chain carries TRBV27 and TRBJ2-5; TRBD1 fits 7 bases in the junction. The sequence was collected from a human donor with non-small cell lung cancer that progressed on radiotherapy plus ipilimumab. Some clones in this sample may be carry-over from other donors' samples. The DNA sequence follows: TGTGCCAGCAGTTCTTGGCAGGGGGTAGACCAAGAGACCCAGTACTTC. This sequence encodes CASSSWQGVDQETQYF.